This T cell receptor (beta chain) was captured by sequencing in a study of CD8+CD57+ T cells in acquired aplastic anemia. Study summary: Healthy donors had, on average, roughly 9.8 million reads for their CD4+ cells.

The germline V and J ends were trimmed by 4 bases and 0 bases, with 19 bases remaining between them. CDR1 is MNHEY, CDR2 SMNVEV, per germline (reference sequence). The CDR3 consists of 18 residues. Profiles of TCR beta VDJ and CDR3 were generated from a genomic DNA template. From the reads, TCRdb called clonotypes with MiXCR, one entry per CDR3 protein. The profile covers a few hundred thousand distinct CDR3 sequences, with 65% to 75% appearing a single time and 4% taken by the ten largest. General study findings and limits: A significant difference in CD8+ Simpson's diversity between patients and controls was not found.

With respect to this clonotype: No antigen is known for it.

The receptor comes from a human donor in good health, serving as a control. The V call is TRBV27, the J call TRBJ2-1, with D possibly being TRBD2 (5 bases). The source material was sorted CD4+, CD8+, or CD8+CD57+ T cells (not recorded which) from PBMCs. For the CDR3, the DNA is TGTGCCAGCAGTTCTTTGTCCGGGAAGTCTAGCTCCTACAATGAGCAGTTCTTC. This sequence encodes CASSSLSGKSSSYNEQFF.